The 14 T cell receptor beta chains presented below share a single source sample, sequenced in a study of human T cells and chemical hapten exposure. TCRdb processed the RACE reads anew with MiXCR; each CDR3 protein has one entry. The sample carries around 110,000 distinct CDR3 sequences, about 12% recorded once. The time point is: patch test 1, 2 weeks after DPC sensitization. Sample treatment: therapeutic diphenylcyclopropenone sensitization with weekly scalp DPC. The input for sequencing was whole blood, taken in connection with sensitization to the hapten diphenylcyclopropenone (DPC). The receptors stem from a woman in her fifties or sixties with alopecia areata. Some clones in this sample may be carry-over from other donors' samples.

This clonotype showed up just a few times. The chain combines TRBV11-2 with TRBJ1-1; unclear D gene. This CDR3 has 13 residues. Germline V gene sequence: CDR1 SGHAT, CDR2 FQNNGV. V was clipped by 7 bases and J by 5 bases, with 14 bases between them. This CDR3 reads CASTRSRATEAFF. For the CDR3, the DNA is TGTGCCAGCACGCGGTCTAGGGCGACTGAAGCTTTCTTT.

In this sample, this clonotype turned up a few times. The chain carries TRBV29-1 and TRBJ2-4; D may be TRBD1 or TRBD2 (5 bases each). V lost 7 bases, J lost 3 bases, and 19 bases lay in between. CDR3 size: 15 residues. Germline CDR1 is SQVTM and CDR2 is ANQGSEA. This CDR3 is CSGRITGFGKNIQYF. The CDR3 nucleotides are TGCAGCGGGAGGATTACAGGATTTGGCAAAAACATTCAGTACTTC.

This clonotype was counted between two and nine times. The V call is TRBV20-1, the J call TRBJ2-7; perhaps TRBD1 as D (6 bases). CDR1 and CDR2 from the germline V gene are DFQATT and SNEGSKA (reference sequence). CDR3 length equals 12 residues. Trimming took 5 bases from V and 5 from J, leaving 13 bases between them. The CDR3, as DNA: TGCAGTGCTCGCCCCCGGACAGACGAGCAGTACTTC. Translated, it gives CSARPRTDEQYF.

In the case of this clonotype: A much bigger clone sits one base away, suggesting this may be a read error. This chain connects TRBV6-6 to TRBJ2-7; D gene ambiguous. CDR3 length: 11 amino acids. The germline gives CDR1 MNHNY, CDR2 SVGAGI (reference sequence). The DNA for the CDR3 is TGTACCAGCAGCCAAAGCTACGAGCAGTACTTC. Amino acid sequence: CTSSQSYEQYF.

Here the CDR3 DNA reads TGTGCCGGAAAAGTAAGCATGAACACTGAAGCTTTCTTT. Residues: CAGKVSMNTEAFF. J is TRBJ1-1 and V is TRBV2; D unresolved. V gave up 11 bases and J gave up 0 bases, with 13 bases separating them. The CDR3 runs to 13 residues. Germline CDR1 and CDR2: SNHLY and FYNNEI.

This clonotype showed up just a few times. The CDR3 is CASSSSGTGTRKLGGTNTGELFF. CDR3 bases: TGTGCCAGCAGTTCCTCCGGGACAGGGACGCGGAAATTGGGGGGGACCAACACCGGGGAGCTGTTTTTT. The chain uses TRBV6-5 and TRBJ2-2, with 9 bases lining up with TRBD1. CDR3 size: 23 residues. Germline loops: CDR1 MNHEY, CDR2 SVGAGI. The V gene end was trimmed by 4 bases and the J gene end by 2 bases; junction bases not matched to a gene: 26.

This clonotype has a count of ten or more. The chain links TRBV7-2 to TRBJ2-1, with D hard to call. Germline V CDR1 and CDR2: SGHTA, FQGNSA. This CDR3 is built from 15 residues. The V and J ends lost 2 bases and 2 bases respectively, with 10 bases between them. The CDR3 DNA sequence: TGTGCCAGCAGCTTAATTCAAGTCCCCTACAATGAGCAGTTCTTC. Amino acids: CASSLIQVPYNEQFF.

As for this clonotype: Given a much more abundant clone one base away, this may be a read error. The chain uses TRBV7-2 and TRBJ1-2; TRBD1 matches 7 bases. CDR1 SGHTA and CDR2 FQGNSA come from the germline V gene. Trimming cost V 2 bases and J 8 bases; bases outside gene matches: 17. The CDR3 has 17 residues. The CDR3 loop is CTSSLSGQLVGFNGYTF. The DNA of the CDR3 is TGTACCAGCAGCTTATCGGGACAGCTAGTTGGCTTCAACGGCTACACCTTC.

Worth noting for this clonotype: A much larger clonotype is one base distant, so this may be a read error. The chain is built from TRBV29-1 and TRBJ2-7; D gene ambiguous. V lost 7 bases, J lost 2 bases, and 18 bases lay in between. The CDR3 covers 14 residues. In germline, CDR1 is SQVTM, CDR2 ANQGSEA. CDR3 coding DNA: TGCAGCGCCAAAGTGGCAAGGGCCACCTACGAGCAGTACTTC. It codes for CSAKVARATYEQYF.

This clonotype showed up many times. The chain joins TRBV6-2 or TRBV6-3 to TRBJ1-5; 7 nucleotides line up with TRBD1. V was clipped by 0 bases and J by 0 bases; unmatched bases: 11. Germline CDR1 is MNHEY and CDR2 is SVGEGT. This CDR3 spans 19 amino acids. The CDR3 here is CASSYSKIGGGYSNQPQHF. As DNA, the CDR3 is TGTGCCAGCAGTTACTCGAAGATAGGGGGCGGATATAGCAATCAGCCCCAGCATTTT.

Only a few counts were recorded for this clonotype. The J gene is TRBJ1-5, the V gene TRBV6-2 or TRBV6-3; 7 positions match TRBD1. Germline V gives CDR1 MNHEY, CDR2 SVGEGT. The CDR3 is 12 amino acids. V shed 6 bases and J 15 bases; nucleotides not matched to a gene: 11. CDR3 coding DNA: TGTGCCAGCAGCCTACAGGGGTCCTCCTGGCATTTT. Amino acid sequence: CASSLQGSSWHF.

This clonotype occurred a few times. V and J are TRBV10-2 and TRBJ1-3; a weak D match, TRBD1 (5 bases). Per the germline V gene, CDR1 is WSHSY and CDR2 is SAAADI. The CDR3 spans 13 residues. The V end was cut by 7 bases, the J end by 1 base, with 8 bases between. CDR3 in amino acids: CASKTESGNTIYF. The CDR3 DNA is TGCGCCAGCAAGACAGAGTCTGGAAACACCATATATTTT.

The chain has TRBV5-4 and TRBJ2-3, with unresolved D. The CDR3 has 12 residues. Trimming left V 4 bases short and J 8 bases short, with 11 bases between. Per germline, CDR1 SGHNT and CDR2 YYREEE (reference sequence). This chain's CDR3 is CASSPQQGTQYF. Here the CDR3 DNA reads TGTGCCAGCAGCCCCCAGCAAGGTACGCAGTATTTT.

At least ten counts were recorded for this clonotype. This chain uses TRBV6-5 with TRBJ1-6; D is ambiguous. Trimming removed 5 bases at V and 10 bases at J, with 15 bases between. The CDR3 spans 14 residues. Per the germline V gene, CDR1 is MNHEY and CDR2 is SVGAGI. The CDR3: CASSLQPPGSPLHF. The CDR3 bases are TGTGCCAGCAGTCTACAGCCTCCCGGCTCACCCCTCCACTTT.